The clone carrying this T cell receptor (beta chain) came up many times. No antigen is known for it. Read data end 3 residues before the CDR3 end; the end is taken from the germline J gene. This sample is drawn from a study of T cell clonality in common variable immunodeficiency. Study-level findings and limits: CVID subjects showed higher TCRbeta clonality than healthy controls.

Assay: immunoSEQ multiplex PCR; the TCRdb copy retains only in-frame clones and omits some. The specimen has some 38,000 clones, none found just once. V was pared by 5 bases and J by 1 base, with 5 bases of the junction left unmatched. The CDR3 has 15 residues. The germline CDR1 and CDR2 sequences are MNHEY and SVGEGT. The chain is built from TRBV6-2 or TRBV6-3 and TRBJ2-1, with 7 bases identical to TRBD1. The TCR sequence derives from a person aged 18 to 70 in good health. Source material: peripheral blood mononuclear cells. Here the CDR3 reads CASSNLDRSYNEQFF. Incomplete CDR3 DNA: TGTGCCAGCAGTAACCTGGACAGGTCCTACAATGAG.